These T cell receptor beta chains were read from a single sample in a study of T cells in Graves' hyperthyroidism and ophthalmopathy. TCRdb called the multiplex PCR reads again in MiXCR, with one record for every CDR3 protein. This sample has some 300,000 distinct CDR3 sequences, with roughly 19% found just once. Sample: blood. These receptors came from a man between 45 and 60 years old with Graves' ophthalmopathy. The CDR3 runs from the conserved cysteine through the conserved F or W. A D gene is named only where the DNA matches it firmly. The size field is filled for only some rows; it gives once, few, many or a size class.

v_call	clone_size	j_call	d_call	cdr3_aa	cdr3_nt
TRBV3-1	many	TRBJ1-1	TRBD1	CASSHRTGPGGSEAFF	TGTGCCAGCAGCCATCGGACAGGGCCCGGTGGGTCTGAAGCTTTCTTT
TRBV25-1	-	TRBJ2-7	TRBD1	CASRGGWDRVCPCCYEQYF	TGTGCCAGCAGAGGCGGTTGGGACAGAGTTTGTCCTTGTTGCTACGAGCAGTACTTC
TRBV7-8	many	TRBJ2-7	-	CASSLRAWGQEIYEQYF	TGTGCCAGCAGCTTAAGGGCGTGGGGCCAGGAGATCTACGAGCAGTACTTC
TRBV13	many	TRBJ2-5	TRBD2	CASSPTGLAGEVETQYF	TGTGCCAGCAGCCCAACGGGTCTAGCGGGAGAGGTGGAGACCCAGTACTTC
TRBV7-9	many	TRBJ2-1	TRBD2	CASSLSTSGRSDNEQFF	TGTGCCAGCAGCTTAAGCACTAGCGGGAGGTCGGACAATGAGCAGTTCTTC
TRBV6-5	few	TRBJ2-2	-	CASSYSQGTGELFF	TGTGCCAGCAGTTACTCGCAGGGTACCGGGGAGCTGTTTTTT
TRBV11-3	-	TRBJ1-1	-	CASSFRGSNTEAFF	TGTGCCAGCAGCTTTAGGGGGTCGAACACTGAAGCTTTCTTT
TRBV6-1	few	TRBJ1-4	-	CASSGGPGYFEKLFF	TGTGCCAGCAGTGGAGGTCCAGGCTATTTTGAAAAACTGTTTTTT
TRBV2	-	TRBJ2-3	TRBD1	CASSLGQGTQYF	TGTGCCAGCAGTCTTGGACAGGGAACGCAGTATTTT
TRBV2	many	TRBJ2-7	-	CASSPSRAEQYF	TGTGCCAGCAGCCCAAGCAGAGCCGAGCAGTACTTC
TRBV24-1	many	TRBJ2-1	-	CATSARDSSYNEQFF	TGTGCCACCAGTGCCCGGGACTCCTCCTACAATGAGCAGTTCTTC
TRBV13	few	TRBJ2-2	-	CASSLEFSGYTGELFF	TGTGCCAGCAGCTTAGAGTTTAGCGGCTACACCGGGGAGCTGTTTTTT
TRBV29-1	few	TRBJ1-1	-	CSVEARQGRRTEAFF	TGCAGCGTTGAAGCACGTCAGGGAAGGAGGACTGAAGCTTTCTTT
TRBV27	many	TRBJ2-3	-	CASSLRGKRAGNTDTQYF	TGTGCCAGCAGTTTACGGGGGAAAAGGGCGGGGAACACAGATACGCAGTATTTT
TRBV25-1	-	TRBJ1-6	-	CASKDVHSNSPLHF	TGTGCCAGCAAGGACGTTCACTCTAATTCACCCCTCCACTTT
TRBV7-3	many	TRBJ2-3	-	CASSLGGDPTDTQYF	TGTGCCAGCAGCTTAGGGGGAGACCCGACAGATACGCAGTATTTT
TRBV12-3/TRBV12-4	-	TRBJ1-4	-	CASSLIPGDEKLFF	TGTGCCAGCAGTTTAATCCCGGGTGATGAAAAACTGTTTTTT
TRBV9	-	TRBJ2-5	-	CASSRGGEETQYF	TGTGCCAGCAGCAGGGGAGGAGAAGAGACCCAGTACTTC
TRBV15	many	TRBJ2-7	TRBD1	CATNSFDRAGNEQYF	TGTGCCACGAACTCATTCGACAGGGCGGGCAACGAGCAGTACTTC
TRBV7-6	-	TRBJ2-1	TRBD2	CASSSSSGRLYEQFF	TGTGCCAGCAGCTCCTCTAGCGGGAGGTTATATGAGCAGTTCTTC
TRBV20-1	-	TRBJ2-5	TRBD2	CSAHLGGQREKTQYF	TGCAGTGCCCACTTAGGGGGTCAGCGGGAGAAGACCCAGTACTTC
TRBV5-1	many	TRBJ2-1	TRBD2	CASRSGADNEQFF	TGCGCCAGCAGGAGCGGGGCGGACAATGAGCAGTTCTTC
TRBV6-1	-	TRBJ2-7	-	CASSPYYEQYF	TGTGCCAGCAGTCCCTACTACGAGCAGTACTTC
TRBV11-3	many	TRBJ2-3	-	CASSPGPTSTDTQYF	TGTGCCAGCAGCCCAGGACCGACTTCAACAGATACGCAGTATTTT
TRBV20-1	-	TRBJ2-2	-	CSASRTEGGDTGELFF	TGCAGTGCTAGTCGAACGGAGGGAGGTGACACCGGGGAGCTGTTTTTT
TRBV6-1	-	TRBJ1-2	-	CASRPDRIYGYTF	TGTGCCAGCAGACCCGACAGGATCTATGGCTACACCTTC
TRBV28	once	TRBJ2-5	TRBD1	CANTQQGFGETQYF	TGTGCCAACACTCAACAGGGGTTTGGAGAGACCCAGTACTTC
TRBV9	few	TRBJ1-2	-	CASSQDQNYGYTF	TGTGCCAGCAGCCAAGACCAAAACTATGGCTACACCTTC
TRBV20-1	-	TRBJ2-5	-	CSASGTHPKETQYF	TGCAGTGCTAGCGGGACTCACCCGAAAGAGACCCAGTACTTC
TRBV6-9	-	TRBJ2-5	TRBD1	CASRSGTGIETQYF	TGCGCCAGCAGATCCGGGACAGGGATAGAGACCCAGTACTTC
TRBV6-1	many	TRBJ1-1	TRBD1	CASSNRQGAGGREAFF	TGTGCCAGCAGTAACCGACAGGGGGCGGGGGGTCGCGAAGCTTTCTTT
TRBV6-1	few	TRBJ2-1	TRBD2	CASRETSGNRLNEQFF	TGTGCCAGCAGGGAGACTAGCGGGAACCGCCTCAATGAGCAGTTCTTC
TRBV7-9	-	TRBJ1-6	TRBD1	CASSRDRAGNSPLHF	TGTGCCAGCAGCCGTGACAGGGCGGGTAATTCACCCCTCCACTTT
TRBV6-1	-	TRBJ2-7	TRBD2	CASLGLAPYEQYF	TGTGCCAGCTTGGGACTAGCGCCCTACGAGCAGTACTTC
TRBV18	many	TRBJ2-3	-	CASSPPDQGPTQYF	TGTGCCAGCTCACCACCGGACCAGGGTCCTACGCAGTATTTT
TRBV19	-	TRBJ1-5	-	CASLNPDLDRNQPQHF	TGTGCCAGTTTAAACCCCGACCTGGACCGCAATCAGCCCCAGCATTTT
TRBV15	-	TRBJ1-1	-	CATSRDRGTEAFF	TGTGCCACCAGCAGAGACAGGGGCACTGAAGCTTTCTTT
TRBV28	many	TRBJ2-7	-	CASSNYEQYF	TGTGCCAGCAGTAACTACGAGCAGTACTTC